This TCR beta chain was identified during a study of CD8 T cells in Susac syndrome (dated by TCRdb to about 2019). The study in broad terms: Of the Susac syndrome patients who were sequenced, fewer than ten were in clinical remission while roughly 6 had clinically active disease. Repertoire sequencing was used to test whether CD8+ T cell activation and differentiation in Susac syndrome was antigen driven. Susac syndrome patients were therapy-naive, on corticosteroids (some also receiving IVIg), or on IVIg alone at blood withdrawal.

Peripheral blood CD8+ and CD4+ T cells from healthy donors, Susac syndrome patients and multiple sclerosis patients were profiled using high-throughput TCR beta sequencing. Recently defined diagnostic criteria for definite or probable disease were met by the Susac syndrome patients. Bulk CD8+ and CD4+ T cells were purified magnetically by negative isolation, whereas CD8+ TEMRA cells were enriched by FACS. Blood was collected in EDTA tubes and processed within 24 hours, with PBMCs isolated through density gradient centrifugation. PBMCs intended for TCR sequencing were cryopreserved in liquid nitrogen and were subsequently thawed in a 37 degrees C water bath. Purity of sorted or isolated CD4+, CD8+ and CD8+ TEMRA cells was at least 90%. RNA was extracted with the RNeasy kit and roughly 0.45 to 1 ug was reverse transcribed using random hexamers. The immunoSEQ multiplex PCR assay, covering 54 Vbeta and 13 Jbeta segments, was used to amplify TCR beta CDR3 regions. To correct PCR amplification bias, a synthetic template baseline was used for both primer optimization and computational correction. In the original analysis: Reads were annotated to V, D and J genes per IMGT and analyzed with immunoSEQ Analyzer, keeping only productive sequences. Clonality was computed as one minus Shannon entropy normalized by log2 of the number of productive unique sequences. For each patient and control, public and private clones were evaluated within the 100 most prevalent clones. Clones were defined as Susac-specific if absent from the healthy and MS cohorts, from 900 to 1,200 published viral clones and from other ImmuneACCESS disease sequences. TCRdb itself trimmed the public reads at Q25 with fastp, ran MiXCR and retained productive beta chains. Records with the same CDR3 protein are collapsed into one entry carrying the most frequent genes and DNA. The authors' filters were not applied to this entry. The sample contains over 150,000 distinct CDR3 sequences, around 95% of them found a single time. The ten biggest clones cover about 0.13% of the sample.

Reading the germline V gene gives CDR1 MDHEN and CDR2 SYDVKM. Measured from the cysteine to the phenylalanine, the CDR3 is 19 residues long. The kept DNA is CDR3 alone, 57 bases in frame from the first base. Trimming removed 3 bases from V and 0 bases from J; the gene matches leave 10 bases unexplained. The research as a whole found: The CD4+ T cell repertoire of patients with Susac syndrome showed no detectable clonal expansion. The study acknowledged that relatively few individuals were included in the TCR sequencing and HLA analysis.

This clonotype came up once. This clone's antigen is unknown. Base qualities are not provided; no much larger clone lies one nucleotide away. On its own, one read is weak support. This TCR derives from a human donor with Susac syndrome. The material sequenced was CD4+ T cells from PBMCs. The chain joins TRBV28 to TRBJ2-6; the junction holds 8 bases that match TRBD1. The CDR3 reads CASSFFPGQVRSGANVLTF. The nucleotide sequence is TGTGCCAGCAGTTTCTTCCCGGGACAGGTTCGCTCTGGGGCCAACGTCCTGACTTTC.